This TCR beta chain was captured by sequencing in a study of CD8+CD57+ T cells in acquired aplastic anemia. Previously, flow cytometry had revealed CD8+CD57+ cell expansion in the patients chosen for sequencing. This CDR3 has 13 amino acids. Trimming removed 4 bases from V and 3 bases from J, with 7 bases in between. CDR1 is SNHLY and CDR2 is FYNNEI in the germline V gene. Genomic DNA templated the TCR beta VDJ and CDR3 profiling. One entry per CDR3 protein, called by TCRdb with MiXCR from the reads. The repertoire includes about 190,000 distinct CDR3 sequences, 48% of them detected once, and around 9.7% sits in the top ten.

The specimen was sorted CD4+, CD8+, or CD8+CD57+ T cells (not recorded which) from PBMCs. This receptor was obtained from a human donor with aplastic anemia. The gene calls are TRBV2 and TRBJ1-3; D not resolved. The CDR3 coding sequence is TGTGCCAGCAGTGGAACTAGTGGAAACACCATATATTTT. This codes for CASSGTSGNTIYF.